A single count supports the clone carrying this T cell receptor (beta chain). Antigen specificity is unknown. From germline, CDR1 is LGHDT and CDR2 YNNKEL (reference sequence). This CDR3 is 13 amino acids long. The ends were cut back, 3 bases at V and 6 bases at J, with 9 bases in the middle. These data are taken from a study of T cell responses to AZD1222 COVID-19 vaccine. Regarding the study as a whole: Just a handful of people given AZD1222 tested seropositive at baseline. Targeting of unmutated variant regions was reportedly seen in nearly half of spike-specific TCRs. Mostly white British, mostly female donors; authors suggested clonal diversity may be underestimated. It was only after the peak T cell response that any repertoires were sampled.

Data came from immunoSEQ multiplex PCR; TCRdb stores just in-frame clones and leaves some out. This table has about 79,000 clones, under 95% appearing once. V gene TRBV3-1 (or the pseudogene TRBV3-2) combines with J gene TRBJ1-5; D unresolved. The sequenced sample was peripheral blood, obtained on day 0 of MenACWY control vaccination. The receptor was derived from an adult in good health. CDR3 nucleotides: TGTGCCAGCAGCCATGGGGATACTCAGCCCCAGCATTTT. Its translation is CASSHGDTQPQHF.